Below are 18 T cell receptor beta chains sequenced from a single sample in a study of cytomegalovirus exposure and HLA in healthy donors. This PCR relied on a set of 60 Vbeta primers and 13 Jbeta primers. Profiling relied on immunoSEQ multiplex PCR, and the TCRdb table lists in-frame clones only, not all of them. The profile shows roughly 150,000 clones, over 70% of them singletons. The specimen sequenced was PBMCs. The receptors here all came from a male donor in good health and CMV-seronegative.

This chain joins TRBV21-1 and TRBJ2-1; the table calls TRBD1, which could not be checked here. TRBV21-1 is given as a pseudogene. The CDR3 is 13 residues long. Here the CDR3 reads CASSKCPNNEQFF. The CDR3 DNA reads TGTGCCAGCAGCAAATGTCCCAACAATGAGCAGTTCTTC.

The chain uses TRBV6-6 and TRBJ2-7; 8 nucleotides align to TRBD1. V gave up 5 bases and J gave up 2 bases; unmatched junction bases: 5. Germline CDR1 is MNHNY and CDR2 is SVGAGI (reference sequence). The CDR3 runs 14 residues. The CDR3 DNA is TGTGCCAGCAGTAGTGGACAGGGCACCTACGAGCAGTACTTC. Residues: CASSSGQGTYEQYF.

This sequence joins TRBV28 and TRBJ1-5; 7 positions match TRBD1. Germline V gene lookup returns CDR1 MDHEN and CDR2 SYDVKM. The CDR3 covers 18 residues. The V and J ends lost 6 bases and 2 bases, in that order; junction bases with no gene match: 16. DNA for the CDR3: TGTGCCAGCAGCATGACCCTCAACAGGGGTACTCGCAATCAGCCCCAGCATTTT. Protein: CASSMTLNRGTRNQPQHF.

V gene TRBV7-8 combines with J gene TRBJ2-5, with 12 bases aligning to TRBD2. The DNA end lines up better with TRBJ2-7; the J call may be wrong. Germline-derived CDR1 and CDR2 are SGHVS and FQNEAQ. The CDR3 extends over 15 amino acids. Here the CDR3 DNA reads TGTGCCAGCAGCTTCGGACTAGCGGGGACCTACGAGCAGTACTTC. It is translated as CASSFGLAGTYEQYF.

This chain uses TRBV2 with TRBJ2-1; 8 positions agree with TRBD2. Germline loops: CDR1 SNHLY, CDR2 FYNNEI. CDR3 length: 16 amino acids. The J segment lost 0 bases and the V segment lost 7 bases, leaving 8 bases of the junction unmatched. The CDR3 sequence is CASKRAGASSYNEQFF. CDR3 DNA: TGTGCCAGCAAGCGAGCGGGGGCAAGCTCCTACAATGAGCAGTTCTTC.

This chain connects TRBV7-9 to TRBJ1-4; TRBD1 might be the D (6 bases). Looked up from germline, CDR1 is SEHNR and CDR2 is FQNEAQ (reference sequence). With 0 bases removed from V and 7 bases from J, the gap between germline ends came to 15 bases. CDR3 length: 16 residues. CDR3 DNA: TGTGCCAGCAGCTTAGCCCAGGGGAGTAGAGGTGAAAAACTGTTTTTT. Residues: CASSLAQGSRGEKLFF.

This clone was counted a few times. This chain joins TRBV29-1 and TRBJ1-2, with 7 bases aligning to TRBD1. After removal of 6 bases from V and 7 bases from J, the junction contained 8 bases not matched to a gene. The CDR3 is 12 amino acids. Looked up from germline, CDR1 is SQVTM and CDR2 is ANQGSEA. The CDR3 nucleotides read TGCAGCGTGGGCAACAGGGGTGGTGGCTACACCTTC. It codes for CSVGNRGGGYTF.

This clone has only one observation. The rearrangement uses TRBV18 and TRBJ2-5; 7 nucleotides match TRBD1. The end of the DNA fits TRBJ2-7 better, so the J call may be wrong. In germline, CDR1 is KGHSH, CDR2 LQKENI. The CDR3 totals 13 residues. CDR3 loop: CASSPDRALEQYF. The CDR3 DNA reads as TGTGCCAGCTCACCAGACAGGGCCCTCGAGCAGTACTTC.

V usage is TRBV18 and J usage is TRBJ1-1; 11 bases agree with TRBD1. The ends lost 3 bases at V and 5 bases at J; junction bases unmatched: 8. The CDR3 is made up of 16 amino acids. The germline gives CDR1 KGHSH, CDR2 LQKENI. The DNA for the CDR3 is TGTGCCAGCTCACCTCTTTCCGGGACAGGGGGTACTGAAGCTTTCTTT. It is translated as CASSPLSGTGGTEAFF. The variable domain in full, completed from reference TRBV18 and TRBJ1-1, reads NAGVMQNPRHLVRRRGQEARLRCSPMKGHSHVYWYRQLPEEGLKFMVYLQKENIIDESGMPKERFSAEFPKEGPSILRIQQVVRGDSAAYFCASSPLSGTGGTEAFFGQGTRLTVV.

The chain employs TRBV7-2 and TRBJ2-3; the match to TRBD2 covers 14 bases. Germline values: CDR1 SGHTA, CDR2 FQGNSA. The CDR3 sequence is 15 residues long. Trimming removed 5 bases from V and 6 bases from J; junction bases left unmatched: 4. The CDR3, as DNA: TGTGCCAGCAGCCCCCGGACTAGCGGGGGGGATACGCAGTATTTT. Its protein is CASSPRTSGGDTQYF.

This CDR3 reads CASSLVRSNQPQHF. As DNA, the CDR3 is TGTGCCAGCAGCTTAGTGCGTAGCAATCAGCCCCAGCATTTT. The rearrangement joins TRBV7-8 to TRBJ1-5; D unresolved. The CDR3 is 14 amino acids. The germline V gene encodes CDR1 SGHVS and CDR2 FQNEAQ. V lost 1 base and J lost 0, with 4 bases in between. Supplemented by reference TRBV7-8 and TRBJ1-5, the full variable domain reads GAGVSQSPRYKVAKRGQDVALRCDPISGHVSLFWYQQALGQGPEFLTYFQNEAQLDKSGLPSDRFFAERPEGSVSTLKIQRTQQEDSAVYLCASSLVRSNQPQHFGDGTRLSIL.

The chain uses TRBV6-5 and TRBJ1-6; no clear D gene. V lost 6 bases to trimming and J lost 4 bases, with 13 bases between them. Germline assignment: CDR1 MNHEY and CDR2 SVGAGI. This CDR3 has 15 amino acids. CDR3 sequence reads: CASRRDVIYNSPLHF. The CDR3 nucleotides are TGTGCCAGCAGACGCGATGTGATTTATAATTCACCCCTCCACTTT.

This clone has only a few counts. The chain uses TRBV7-7 and TRBJ2-1, with 7 bases that match TRBD2. The CDR3 is made up of 15 amino acids. CDR1 is SSHAT and CDR2 is FNYEAQ in the germline V gene (reference sequence). V trimming: 1 base; J trimming: 2 bases; junction bases outside the gene matches: 2. This CDR3 reads CASSLGGSPYNEQFF. The CDR3 bases are TGTGCCAGCAGCTTAGGCGGGAGCCCCTACAATGAGCAGTTCTTC.

The rearrangement joins TRBV7-9 to TRBJ2-3; D remains ambiguous. V shed 0 bases and J shed 6 bases, with 16 bases lying between them. The CDR3 has 16 residues. Germline loops: CDR1 SEHNR, CDR2 FQNEAQ (reference sequence). CDR3 protein: CASSLASGGTGDTQYF. The CDR3 DNA sequence: TGTGCCAGCAGCTTAGCTTCCGGCGGCACCGGGGATACGCAGTATTTT.

In regard to this clone: Sequence at one end of the junction differs from germline and may be a read error. The genes are TRBV7-9 and TRBJ1-2; 7 bases map to TRBD1. From germline, CDR1 is SEHNR and CDR2 FQNEAQ (reference sequence). The CDR3 is 14 residues long. As DNA, the CDR3 is TGTTCCAGCAGCTTAGGACAGGCAGCGAATGGCTACACCTTC. It yields the protein CSSSLGQAANGYTF.

This clone was observed a handful of times. The J gene is TRBJ2-2, the V gene TRBV5-6; D is ambiguous. The CDR3 has 16 residues. Trimming removed 0 bases at V and 0 bases at J, with 9 bases between. The germline CDR1 and CDR2 sequences are SGHDT and YYEEEE. CDR3 nucleotides: TGTGCCAGCAGCTTGGTTACCGGTGCGAACACCGGGGAGCTGTTTTTT. The encoded protein is CASSLVTGANTGELFF.

J is TRBJ1-3 and V is TRBV18; D may be TRBD1 (5 bases). CDR1 and CDR2 (germline): KGHSH, LQKENI. The CDR3 totals 15 residues. V was shortened by 3 bases and J by 2 bases, with 11 bases between the two germline ends. DNA of the CDR3: TGTGCCAGCTCACCGGGCAGGGCCGCTGGAAACACCATATATTTT. This sequence encodes CASSPGRAAGNTIYF. Using reference TRBV18 and TRBJ1-3 for the parts outside the CDR3, the full variable domain is NAGVMQNPRHLVRRRGQEARLRCSPMKGHSHVYWYRQLPEEGLKFMVYLQKENIIDESGMPKERFSAEFPKEGPSILRIQQVVRGDSAAYFCASSPGRAAGNTIYFGEGSWLTVV.

In its sample, this clone was seen a few times. The rearrangement joins TRBV7-2 to TRBJ1-4; tentative D call: TRBD1 (5 bases). Per germline, CDR1 SGHTA and CDR2 FQGNSA. This CDR3 has 13 amino acids. V lost 5 bases and J lost 6, with 10 bases in between. The CDR3 here is CASSPQGYEKLFF. The CDR3 DNA follows: TGTGCCAGCAGCCCCCAGGGTTATGAAAAACTGTTTTTT.